Shown below are 17 T cell receptor beta chains from a single sample sequenced in a study of blood T cells in healthy people across ages. With a J-beta primer mix and a sample-barcoded 5' primer, a second PCR ran about 6 to 11 cycles. One entry per CDR3 protein results from TCRdb running MiXCR on the 5' RACE reads. The sample includes 750,000 to 850,000 distinct CDR3 sequences, approximately 25% seen only once; the top ten take approximately 3.7%. The sample was also linked to a second study, of T cells of mothers and their children.

The sample was blood. The source of these receptors is a boy aged 5 to 17 in good health.

V usage is TRBV2 and J usage is TRBJ2-7; D is undetermined. CDR1 is SNHLY, CDR2 FYNNEI, per germline. The V end lost 8 bases, the J end lost 3 bases, and 23 bases lay between the germline ends. The CDR3 extends over 16 amino acids. The CDR3 DNA reads TGTGCCAGCGGGGTTAACGGGCAGCTCAATGTCTACGAGCAGTACTTC. Protein sequence: CASGVNGQLNVYEQYF.

The chain is built from TRBV20-1 and TRBJ2-1; 11 bases line up with TRBD2. The end of the DNA is better explained by TRBJ2-7, so the J call may be wrong. This CDR3 is built from 14 residues. Germline loops: CDR1 DFQATT, CDR2 SNEGSKA (reference sequence). The CDR3 loop reads CSAHHPSGRSEQYF. The CDR3 nucleotides are TGCAGTGCCCACCATCCTAGCGGGAGGAGTGAGCAGTACTTC.

The chain recombines TRBV9 with TRBJ2-5, with 8 bases aligning to TRBD1. V shed 3 bases, J shed 5 bases, and the junction held 21 bases outside the gene matches. This CDR3 region has 19 residues. CDR1 SGDLS and CDR2 YYNGEE come from the germline V gene. CDR3 region: CASSADQLGQEDHAETQYF. The CDR3, as DNA: TGTGCCAGCAGCGCGGACCAGTTGGGACAGGAGGATCATGCTGAGACCCAGTACTTC.

The gene calls are TRBV6-2 or TRBV6-3 and TRBJ2-7; D perhaps matches TRBD2 (6 bases). Matching the DNA end better, TRBJ2-1 makes the J call doubtful. Germline V gives CDR1 MNHEY, CDR2 SVGEGT. The CDR3 runs to 16 residues. CDR3 bases: TGTGCCAGCAGCCCCCTGGAGCGGGTGCGCCTCAAGGGGCAGTTCTTC. Its protein product is CASSPLERVRLKGQFF.

This chain uses TRBV9 with TRBJ2-3; D is ambiguous. CDR3 length: 13 amino acids. V was cut by 0 bases and J by 5 bases, with 7 bases left in between. Per germline, CDR1 SGDLS and CDR2 YYNGEE. In DNA form, the CDR3 reads TGTGCCAGCAGCGTAGATCTAGGAGATACGCAGTATTTT. This encodes CASSVDLGDTQYF.

This clonotype was observed a handful of times. J is TRBJ2-1 and V is TRBV29-1; D is possibly TRBD2 (5 bases). The CDR3 length is 12 residues. The germline gives CDR1 SQVTM, CDR2 ANQGSEA. The V end was cut by 2 bases, the J end by 12 bases, with 14 bases between. The CDR3 loop is CSVENFSRGQFF. In nucleotides, the CDR3 is TGCAGCGTTGAAAATTTCAGCCGGGGGCAGTTCTTC.

In its sample, this clonotype was seen a few times. The J gene is TRBJ2-1, the V gene TRBV9, with 8 bases aligning to TRBD2. The germline CDR1 and CDR2 sequences are SGDLS and YYNGEE. The V gene end was trimmed by 0 bases and the J gene end by 4 bases; junction bases not matched to a gene: 6. The length of the CDR3 is 16 residues. The CDR3 here is CASSVAGAGAYNEQFF. In nucleotides, the CDR3 is TGTGCCAGCAGCGTAGCTGGAGCGGGAGCGTACAATGAGCAGTTCTTC.

CDR3 in amino acids: CSASRPSGANEQYF. DNA for the CDR3: TGCAGTGCTAGTCGGCCTAGCGGGGCAAACGAGCAGTACTTC. This sequence joins TRBV20-1 and TRBJ2-7; TRBD2 matches at 9 bases. CDR3 length: 14 amino acids. V was clipped by 3 bases and J by 5 bases; unmatched bases: 8. Germline V lookup: CDR1 DFQATT, CDR2 SNEGSKA (reference sequence).

This clonotype was picked up a small number of times. The chain recombines TRBV4-3 with TRBJ2-6; a weak D match, TRBD1 (5 bases). Between the trimmed V and J ends, which lost 4 bases and 2 bases, there was a span of 12 bases. The CDR3 is 16 residues long. Germline V gene data show CDR1 as LGHNA and CDR2 as YSLEER. The CDR3 DNA reads TGCGCCAGCAGCCCTACTCAGGGAACTGGGGCCAACGTCCTGACTTTC. Translated: CASSPTQGTGANVLTF.

A few counts support this clonotype. The gene calls are TRBV6-6 and TRBJ1-5; no reliable D call. Deletions cut 2 bases from V and 1 base from J, with 6 bases between. Germline CDR1 and CDR2: MNHNY and SVGAGI (reference sequence). The CDR3 is 14 residues long. CDR3 bases: TGTGCCAGCAGTTACACAGAGAGCAATCAGCCCCAGCATTTT. Protein: CASSYTESNQPQHF.

This clonotype was seen a few times. V usage is TRBV12-3 or TRBV12-4 and J usage is TRBJ2-7; TRBD2 matches at 11 bases. The CDR3 contains 15 residues. Trimming took 5 bases from V and 5 from J; bases not matched to a gene: 8. The CDR3 reads CASSGGGLAEDEQYF. The CDR3 bases are TGTGCCAGCAGTGGTGGGGGACTAGCGGAAGACGAGCAGTACTTC.

The V and J genes are TRBV6-6 and TRBJ2-3, with D maybe TRBD1 (5 bases). Trimming removed 2 bases from V and 0 bases from J, with 6 bases in between. Germline CDR1 and CDR2: MNHNY and SVGAGI (reference sequence). This CDR3 is 14 amino acids long. CDR3 residues: CASSYKGSTDTQYF. The CDR3 bases are TGTGCCAGCAGTTACAAGGGGAGCACAGATACGCAGTATTTT.

The V gene is TRBV11-2, the J gene TRBJ2-1; no clear D gene. CDR3 length: 15 residues. Germline V gives CDR1 SGHAT, CDR2 FQNNGV. V dropped 6 bases and J dropped 0 bases, with 12 bases sitting between them. In nucleotides, the CDR3 is TGTGCCAGCAGTCCGGCCCAGAGCTCCTACAATGAGCAGTTCTTC. Encoded protein: CASSPAQSSYNEQFF.

V gene TRBV3-1 combines with J gene TRBJ1-1; 8 nucleotides match TRBD1. CDR1 and CDR2 from the germline V gene are LGHDT and YNNKEL (reference sequence). There are 15 residues in the CDR3. Losses at the gene ends were 3 bases for V and 0 bases for J; bases not matched to a gene: 3. The CDR3 bases are TGTGCCAGCAGCCAGCGACAGGGGATGAACACTGAAGCTTTCTTT. Amino acid sequence: CASSQRQGMNTEAFF.

The genes are TRBV9 and TRBJ2-5; D might be TRBD1 or TRBD2, each matching 5 bases. The J call may be mistaken, given a closer DNA end match to TRBJ2-7. The CDR3 length is 13 residues. The germline V gene has CDR1 SGDLS and CDR2 YYNGEE. The CDR3 DNA reads as TGTGCCAGCAGCGTAGCTGGGGACCACGAGCAGTACTTC. Amino acid sequence: CASSVAGDHEQYF.

This clonotype has more than one count but fewer than ten. This chain links TRBV27 with TRBJ2-1; D perhaps matches TRBD2 (5 bases). Germline V gene sequence: CDR1 MNHEY, CDR2 SMNVEV (reference sequence). The V end was cut by 5 bases, the J end by 8 bases, with 10 bases between. The CDR3 covers 12 residues. The CDR3 DNA reads TGTGCCAGCAGTCTACTAGGACATGAGCAGTTCTTC. Encoded protein: CASSLLGHEQFF.

This chain links TRBV6-1 with TRBJ1-5; D is uncertain. Per the germline V gene, CDR1 is MNHNS and CDR2 is SASEGT. The CDR3 has 17 amino acids. V was shortened by 3 bases and J by 4 bases, with 19 bases between the two germline ends. In nucleotides, the CDR3 is TGTGCCAGCAGTGAGGTCCTTTCCGGGATTATAAATCAGCCCCAGCATTTT. It translates to CASSEVLSGIINQPQHF.